The present TCR beta chain was sequenced within a study of blood T cells in healthy people across ages. Of note for this clonotype: What it recognizes is unknown.

The CDR3 is 15 residues long. V was shortened by 1 base and J by 2 bases, with 11 bases between the two germline ends. CDR1 MDHEN and CDR2 SYDVKM come from the germline V gene. A second PCR of roughly 7 to 11 cycles used a sample-barcoded 5' primer and a J-beta primer mix. In TCRdb, the 5' RACE reads were re-called with MiXCR into one record per CDR3 protein. The table lists hundreds of thousands of distinct CDR3 sequences, 45% to 50% of them singletons. Study-level results: Researchers said unsorted PBMCs prevented a conclusive naive versus antigen-experienced comparison. Among T cells, TCR beta diversity per million cells dropped roughly linearly as age rose. The study found more naive CD4+ cells and higher diversity in long-lived than aged donors.

This chain joins TRBV28 and TRBJ2-5, with D tentatively TRBD2 (5 bases). The sequencing input was blood. The receptor's source is a woman aged 60-75 years in good health. DNA of the CDR3: TGTGCCAGCAGTTTATTGGCCGGGGAGCAAGAGACCCAGTACTTC. Its translation is CASSLLAGEQETQYF.